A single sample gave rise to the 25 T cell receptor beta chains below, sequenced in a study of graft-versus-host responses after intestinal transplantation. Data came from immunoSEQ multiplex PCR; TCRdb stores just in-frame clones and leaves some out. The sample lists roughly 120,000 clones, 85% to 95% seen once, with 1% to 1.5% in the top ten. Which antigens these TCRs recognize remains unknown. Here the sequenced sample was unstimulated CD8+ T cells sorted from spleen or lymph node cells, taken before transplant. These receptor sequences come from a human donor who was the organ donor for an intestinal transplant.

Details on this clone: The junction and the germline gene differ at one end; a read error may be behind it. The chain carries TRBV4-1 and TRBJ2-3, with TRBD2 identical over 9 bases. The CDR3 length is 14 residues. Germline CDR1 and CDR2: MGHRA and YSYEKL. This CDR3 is CASSQDGSGRGITF. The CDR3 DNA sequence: TGCGCCAGCAGCCAAGACGGTAGCGGGAGAGGTATCACTTTT.

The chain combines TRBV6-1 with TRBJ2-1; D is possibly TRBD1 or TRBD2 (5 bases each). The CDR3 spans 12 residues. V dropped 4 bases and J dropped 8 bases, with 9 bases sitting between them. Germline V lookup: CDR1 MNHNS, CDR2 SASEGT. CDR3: CASSGGRDEQFF. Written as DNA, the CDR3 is TGTGCCAGCAGTGGGGGACGGGATGAGCAGTTCTTC.

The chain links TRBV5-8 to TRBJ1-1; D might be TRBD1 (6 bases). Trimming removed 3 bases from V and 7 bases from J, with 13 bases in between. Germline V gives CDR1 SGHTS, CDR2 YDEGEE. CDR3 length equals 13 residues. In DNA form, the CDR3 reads TGTGCCAGCAGCTATTCAACAGGGTATGAAGCTTTCTTT. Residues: CASSYSTGYEAFF. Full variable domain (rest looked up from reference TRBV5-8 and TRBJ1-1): EAGVTQSPTHLIKTRGQQATLRCSPISGHTSVYWYQQALGLGLQFLLWYDEGEERNRGNFPPRFSGRQFPNYSSELNVNALELEDSALYLCASSYSTGYEAFFGQGTRLTVV.

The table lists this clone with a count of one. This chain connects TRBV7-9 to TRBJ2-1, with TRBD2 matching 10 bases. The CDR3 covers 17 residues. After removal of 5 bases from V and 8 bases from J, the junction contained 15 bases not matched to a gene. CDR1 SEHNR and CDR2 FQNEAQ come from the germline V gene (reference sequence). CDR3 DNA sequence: TGTGCCAGCAGCACCCCAGTAGCGGGAGGCCATCCCTATGAGCAGTTCTTC. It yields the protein CASSTPVAGGHPYEQFF. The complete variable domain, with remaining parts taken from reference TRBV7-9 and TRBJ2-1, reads DTGVSQNPRHKITKRGQNVTFRCDPISEHNRLYWYRQTLGQGPEFLTYFQNEAQLEKSRLLSDRFSAERPKGSFSTLEIQRTEQGDSAMYLCASSTPVAGGHPYEQFFGPGTRLTVL.

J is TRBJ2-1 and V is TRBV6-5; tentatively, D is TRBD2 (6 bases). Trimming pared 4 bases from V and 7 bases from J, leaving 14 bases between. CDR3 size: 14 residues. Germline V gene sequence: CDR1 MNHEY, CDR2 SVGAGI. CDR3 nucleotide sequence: TGTGCCAGCAGTTGGTCCTCGGGGGATAATGAGCAGTTCTTC. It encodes CASSWSSGDNEQFF.

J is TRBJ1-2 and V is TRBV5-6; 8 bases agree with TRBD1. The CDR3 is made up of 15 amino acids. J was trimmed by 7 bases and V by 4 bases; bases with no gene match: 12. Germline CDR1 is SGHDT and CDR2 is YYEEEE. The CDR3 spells CASSPGTGDYGGYTF. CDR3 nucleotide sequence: TGTGCCAGCAGCCCTGGGACAGGCGATTATGGTGGCTACACCTTC. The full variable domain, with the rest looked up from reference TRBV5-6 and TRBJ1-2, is DAGVTQSPTHLIKTRGQQVTLRCSPKSGHDTVSWYQQALGQGPQFIFQYYEEEERQRGNFPDRFSGHQFPNYSSELNVNALLLGDSALYLCASSPGTGDYGGYTFGSGTRLTVV.

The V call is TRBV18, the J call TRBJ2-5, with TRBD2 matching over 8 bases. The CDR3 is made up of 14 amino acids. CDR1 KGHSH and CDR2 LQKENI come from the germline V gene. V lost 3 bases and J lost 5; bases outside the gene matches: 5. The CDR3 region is CASSPGTSGETQYF. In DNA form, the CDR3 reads TGTGCCAGCTCACCGGGGACTAGTGGGGAGACCCAGTACTTC.

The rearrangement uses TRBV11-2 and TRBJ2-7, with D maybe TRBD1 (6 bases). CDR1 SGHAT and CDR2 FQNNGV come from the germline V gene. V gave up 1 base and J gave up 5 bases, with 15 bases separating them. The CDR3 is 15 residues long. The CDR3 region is CASSLAGQGSHEQYF. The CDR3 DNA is TGTGCCAGCAGCTTAGCAGGTCAGGGGTCCCACGAGCAGTACTTC. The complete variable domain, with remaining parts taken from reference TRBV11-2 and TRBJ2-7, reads EAGVAQSPRYKIIEKRQSVAFWCNPISGHATLYWYQQILGQGPKLLIQFQNNGVVDDSQLPKDRFSAERLKGVDSTLKIQPAKLEDSAVYLCASSLAGQGSHEQYFGPGTRLTVT.

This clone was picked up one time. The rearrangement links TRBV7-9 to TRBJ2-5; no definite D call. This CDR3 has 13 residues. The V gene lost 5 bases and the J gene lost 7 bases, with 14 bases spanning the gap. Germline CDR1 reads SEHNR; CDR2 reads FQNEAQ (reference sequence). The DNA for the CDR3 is TGTGCCAGCAGCCCCCTCACTTCTTGGACCCAGTACTTC. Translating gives CASSPLTSWTQYF.

CDR3 residues: CASSHWGLDYGYTF. In nucleotides, the CDR3 is TGTGCCAGCAGCCATTGGGGGCTGGACTATGGCTACACCTTC. The V gene is TRBV14, the J gene TRBJ1-2, with a possible D match to TRBD1 (6 bases). Germline loops: CDR1 SGHDN, CDR2 FVKESK. This CDR3 contains 14 residues. V gave up 3 bases and J gave up 3 bases, with 11 bases separating them.

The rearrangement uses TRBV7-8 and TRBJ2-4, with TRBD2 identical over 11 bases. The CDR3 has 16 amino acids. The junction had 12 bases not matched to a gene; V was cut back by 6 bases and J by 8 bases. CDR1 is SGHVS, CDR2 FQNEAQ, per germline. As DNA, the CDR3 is TGTGCCAGCAGTCGGACTAGCGGGTTAAGGGAAGACATTCAGTACTTC. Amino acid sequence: CASSRTSGLREDIQYF.

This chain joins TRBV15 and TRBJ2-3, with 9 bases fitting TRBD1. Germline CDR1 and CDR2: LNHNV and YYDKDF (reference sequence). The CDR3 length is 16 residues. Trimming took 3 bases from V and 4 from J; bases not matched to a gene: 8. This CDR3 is CATSSMGQGSSDTQYF. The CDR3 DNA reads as TGTGCCACCAGCAGTATGGGACAGGGTTCGTCAGATACGCAGTATTTT.

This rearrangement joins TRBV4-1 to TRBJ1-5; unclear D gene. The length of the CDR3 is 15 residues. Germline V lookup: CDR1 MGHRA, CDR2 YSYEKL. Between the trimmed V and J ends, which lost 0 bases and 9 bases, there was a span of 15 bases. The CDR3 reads CASSQDLPGHGPQHF. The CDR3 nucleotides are TGCGCCAGCAGCCAAGATCTACCCGGGCATGGGCCCCAGCATTTT.

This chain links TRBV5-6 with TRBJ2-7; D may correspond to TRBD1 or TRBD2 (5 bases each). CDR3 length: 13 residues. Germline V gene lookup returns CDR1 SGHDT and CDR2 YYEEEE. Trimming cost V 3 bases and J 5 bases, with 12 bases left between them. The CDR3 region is CASSSGLVNEQYF. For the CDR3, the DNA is TGTGCCAGCAGCTCGGGGCTAGTGAACGAGCAGTACTTC. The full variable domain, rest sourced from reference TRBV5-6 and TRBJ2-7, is DAGVTQSPTHLIKTRGQQVTLRCSPKSGHDTVSWYQQALGQGPQFIFQYYEEEERQRGNFPDRFSGHQFPNYSSELNVNALLLGDSALYLCASSSGLVNEQYFGPGTRLTVT.

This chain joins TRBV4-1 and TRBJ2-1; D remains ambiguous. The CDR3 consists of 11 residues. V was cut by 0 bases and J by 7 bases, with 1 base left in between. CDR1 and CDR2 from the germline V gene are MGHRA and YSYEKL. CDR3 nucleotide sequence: TGCGCCAGCAGCCAAGAGAATGAGCAGTTCTTC. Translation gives CASSQENEQFF.

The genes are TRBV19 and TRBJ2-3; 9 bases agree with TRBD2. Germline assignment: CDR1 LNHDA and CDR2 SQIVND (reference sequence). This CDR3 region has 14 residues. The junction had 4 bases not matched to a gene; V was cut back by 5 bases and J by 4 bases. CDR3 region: CASSSGLAPDTQYF. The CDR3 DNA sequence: TGTGCCAGTAGTTCGGGACTAGCCCCAGATACGCAGTATTTT. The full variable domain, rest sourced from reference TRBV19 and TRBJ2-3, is DGGITQSPKYLFRKEGQNVTLSCEQNLNHDAMYWYRQDPGQGLRLIYYSQIVNDFQKGDIAEGYSVSREKKESFPLTVTSAQKNPTAFYLCASSSGLAPDTQYFGPGTRLTVL.

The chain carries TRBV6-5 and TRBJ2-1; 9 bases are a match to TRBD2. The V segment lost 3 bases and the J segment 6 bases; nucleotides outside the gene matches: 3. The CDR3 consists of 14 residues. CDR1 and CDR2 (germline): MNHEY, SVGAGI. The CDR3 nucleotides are TGTGCCAGCAGTTATAGCGGGAGCGGCAATGAGCAGTTCTTC. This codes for CASSYSGSGNEQFF.

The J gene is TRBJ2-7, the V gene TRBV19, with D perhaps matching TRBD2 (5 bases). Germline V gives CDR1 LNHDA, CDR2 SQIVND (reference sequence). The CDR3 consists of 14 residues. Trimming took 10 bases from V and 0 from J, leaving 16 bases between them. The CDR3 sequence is CATTDSWSSYEQYF. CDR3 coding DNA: TGTGCCACTACGGACTCATGGAGCTCCTACGAGCAGTACTTC.

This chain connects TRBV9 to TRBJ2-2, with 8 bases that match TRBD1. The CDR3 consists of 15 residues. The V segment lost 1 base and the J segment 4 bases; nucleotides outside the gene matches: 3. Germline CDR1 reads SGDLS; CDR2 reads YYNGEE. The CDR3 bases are TGTGCCAGCAGCGTAACAGGGGGAAGCACCGGGGAGCTGTTTTTT. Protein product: CASSVTGGSTGELFF.

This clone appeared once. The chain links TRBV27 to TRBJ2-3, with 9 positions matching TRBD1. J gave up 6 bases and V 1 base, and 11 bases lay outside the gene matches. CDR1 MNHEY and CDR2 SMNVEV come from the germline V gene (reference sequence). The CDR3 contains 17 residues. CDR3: CASSLYPRQGVSDTQYF. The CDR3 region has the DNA TGTGCCAGCAGTTTATACCCTCGACAGGGGGTGTCGGATACGCAGTATTTT.

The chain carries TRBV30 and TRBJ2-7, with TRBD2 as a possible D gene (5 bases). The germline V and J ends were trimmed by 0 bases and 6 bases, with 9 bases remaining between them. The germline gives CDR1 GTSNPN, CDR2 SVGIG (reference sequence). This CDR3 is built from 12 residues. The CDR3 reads CAWSVRGSEQYF. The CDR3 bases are TGTGCCTGGAGTGTACGGGGAAGCGAGCAGTACTTC.

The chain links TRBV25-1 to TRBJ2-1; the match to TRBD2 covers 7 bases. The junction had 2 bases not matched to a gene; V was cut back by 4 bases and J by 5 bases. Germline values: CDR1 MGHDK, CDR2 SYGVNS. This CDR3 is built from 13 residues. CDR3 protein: CASSGAGNNEQFF. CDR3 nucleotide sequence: TGTGCCAGCAGTGGAGCGGGGAACAATGAGCAGTTCTTC.

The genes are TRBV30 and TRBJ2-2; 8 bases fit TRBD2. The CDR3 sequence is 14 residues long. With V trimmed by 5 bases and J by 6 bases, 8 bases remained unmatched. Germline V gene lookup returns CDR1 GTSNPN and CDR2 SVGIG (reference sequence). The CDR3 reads CAWSGLVESGELFF. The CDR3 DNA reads TGTGCCTGGTCGGGACTAGTCGAGTCCGGGGAGCTGTTTTTT.

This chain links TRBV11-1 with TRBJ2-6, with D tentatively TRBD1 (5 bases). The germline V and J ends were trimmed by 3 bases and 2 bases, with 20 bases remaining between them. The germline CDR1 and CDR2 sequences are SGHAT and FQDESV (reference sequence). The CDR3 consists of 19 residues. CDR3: CASSFHNKALGAGANVLTF. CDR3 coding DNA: TGTGCCAGCAGCTTCCATAACAAGGCCTTAGGGGCTGGGGCCAACGTCCTGACTTTC.

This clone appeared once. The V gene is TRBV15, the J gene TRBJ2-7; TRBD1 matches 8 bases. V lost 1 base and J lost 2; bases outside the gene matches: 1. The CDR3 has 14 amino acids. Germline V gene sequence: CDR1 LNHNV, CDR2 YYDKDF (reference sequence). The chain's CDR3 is CATSRGQGPYEQYF. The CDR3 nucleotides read TGTGCCACCAGCAGAGGACAGGGGCCCTACGAGCAGTACTTC.